This T cell receptor (beta chain) was recovered during a study of spatial heterogeneity in lung cancer. This clonotype came up a few times. TCRdb itself ran the 5' RACE reads through MiXCR, one entry per CDR3 protein. The sample has 23,000 or so distinct CDR3 sequences; approximately 4.6% are singletons. Time point of the sample: sample taken at primary tumor resection. Germline V gene sequence: CDR1 MGHRA, CDR2 YSYEKL. The CDR3 is 17 residues long. The ends lost 2 bases at V and 0 bases at J; junction bases unmatched: 4. The clonotype was recovered from a male donor with early-stage non-small cell lung cancer. Source: PBMCs, taken at surgery. The chain uses TRBV4-1 and TRBJ2-4, with 10 bases fitting TRBD1. The CDR3 nucleotides are TGCGCCAGCAGCCAACCGACAGGGGGCATAGCCAAAAACATTCAGTACTTC. This encodes CASSQPTGGIAKNIQYF.